Below, 16 T cell receptor beta chains from the same sample are listed, as sequenced in a study of post-analysis software for immune sequencing data. Presence of unique molecular identifiers characterized the TCR beta cDNA libraries. TCRdb re-called the PCR reads with MiXCR, one entry per CDR3 protein. The sample includes about 820,000 distinct CDR3 sequences, approximately 53% of them seen just once. Findings and caveats of the study: Relative to controls, patients had about 5 TRBV segments at higher frequency, with TRBV5-6, TRBV5-1 and TRBV20-1 among these.

For these TCRs, the target antigens are not known. Sequencing was performed on blood. The receptors were gathered from a girl under 18 with multiple sclerosis.

The CDR3 DNA is TGTGCCAGCAGCTCGGCGGCTTTCTTT. Translated: CASSSAAFF. The chain has TRBV7-9 and TRBJ1-1; D unresolved. There are 9 residues in the CDR3. V lost 4 bases and J 11 bases, leaving 5 bases between the germline ends. CDR1 and CDR2 from the germline V gene are SEHNR and FQNEAQ (reference sequence).

The chain has TRBV7-3 and TRBJ2-4; the match to TRBD2 covers 8 bases. CDR1 and CDR2 (germline): SGHTA, FQGTGA. The J segment lost 8 bases and the V segment lost 5 bases, leaving 5 bases of the junction unmatched. CDR3 size: 13 residues. CDR3: CASSRVSGDIQYF. The CDR3 DNA reads as TGTGCCAGCAGCAGGGTTAGCGGGGACATTCAGTACTTC.

The J gene is TRBJ2-1, the V gene TRBV5-1, with a possible D match to TRBD1 (5 bases). V gave up 2 bases and J gave up 0 bases, with 12 bases separating them. The length of the CDR3 is 16 residues. CDR1 is SGHRS, CDR2 YFSETQ, per germline. The CDR3 region has the DNA TGCGCCAGCAGCTTTGAAGGGGCCCGCTCCTACAATGAGCAGTTCTTC. Translated: CASSFEGARSYNEQFF.

V gene TRBV7-9 combines with J gene TRBJ2-5, with a weak D call TRBD1 (6 bases). This CDR3 has 14 amino acids. From germline, CDR1 is SEHNR and CDR2 FQNEAQ (reference sequence). Trimming left V 5 bases short and J 5 bases short, with 15 bases between. The CDR3 sequence: CASSQGPQRETQYF. CDR3 nucleotide sequence: TGTGCCAGCAGCCAGGGGCCCCAGCGGGAGACCCAGTACTTC.

The rearrangement uses TRBV20-1 and TRBJ2-7; 7 nucleotides align to TRBD2. After removal of 0 bases from V and 2 bases from J, the junction contained 1 base not matched to a gene. The V gene's germline CDR1 is DFQATT and CDR2 SNEGSKA (reference sequence). CDR3 length: 13 residues. In DNA, the CDR3 is TGCAGTGCTAGAGAGGGGGGGACCTACGAGCAGTACTTC. Translating it yields CSAREGGTYEQYF.

The chain employs TRBV5-5 and TRBJ2-1, with D maybe TRBD1 (5 bases). This CDR3 comprises 12 residues. V was pared by 0 bases and J by 10 bases, with 8 bases between. Per germline, CDR1 SGHKS and CDR2 YYEKEE (reference sequence). CDR3 loop: CASSLVTVEQFF. In nucleotides, the CDR3 is TGTGCCAGCAGCTTGGTGACAGTAGAGCAGTTCTTC.

The chain couples TRBV29-1 to TRBJ1-1; maybe TRBD1 (6 bases). This CDR3 spans 13 amino acids. From germline, CDR1 is SQVTM and CDR2 ANQGSEA. Deletions cut 8 bases from V and 5 bases from J, with 18 bases between. The CDR3 protein is CSSKSGGRTEAFF. CDR3 coding DNA: TGCAGCTCAAAATCCGGGGGGCGGACTGAAGCTTTCTTT. Looking up the rest from reference TRBV29-1 and TRBJ1-1 gives the full variable domain: SAVISQKPSRDICQRGTSLTIQCQVDSQVTMMFWYRQQPGQSLTLIATANQGSEATYESGFVIDKFPISRPNLTFSTLTVSNMSPEDSSIYLCSSKSGGRTEAFFGQGTRLTVV.

This clonotype occurred a few times. The rearrangement uses TRBV7-3 and TRBJ2-7; no definite D call. CDR3 length: 13 amino acids. Germline loops: CDR1 SGHTA, CDR2 FQGTGA. Trimming left V 5 bases short and J 3 bases short, with 11 bases between. CDR3 region: CASSASPSYEQYF. CDR3 DNA: TGTGCCAGCAGCGCATCCCCTAGCTACGAGCAGTACTTC.

V and J are TRBV10-3 and TRBJ2-3; D is undetermined. CDR3 length equals 14 residues. CDR1 is ENHRY and CDR2 is SYGVKD in the germline V gene. Trimming took off 3 bases at V and 0 bases at J, with 7 bases between the two ends. CDR3 protein: CAISDGDSTDTQYF. DNA of the CDR3: TGTGCCATCAGTGACGGCGATAGCACAGATACGCAGTATTTT.

The chain has TRBV7-2 and TRBJ2-7; 7 nucleotides align to TRBD1. Germline assignment: CDR1 SGHTA and CDR2 FQGNSA. V lost 6 bases, J lost 5 bases, and 13 bases stayed unmatched. The CDR3 has 15 amino acids. CDR3 region: CASSFRTRGSNEQYF. CDR3 sequence (DNA): TGTGCCAGCAGTTTTCGAACCAGGGGGTCCAACGAGCAGTACTTC.

The chain has TRBV7-9 and TRBJ2-3; 15 bases are a match to TRBD2. V dropped 3 bases and J dropped 4; count of bases not matched to a gene: 2. CDR1 and CDR2 (germline): SEHNR, FQNEAQ (reference sequence). The CDR3 is made up of 16 amino acids. DNA of the CDR3: TGTGCCAGCAGCTTCGGGACTAGCGGGGGGTCAGATACGCAGTATTTT. It translates to CASSFGTSGGSDTQYF. Drawing the rest from reference TRBV7-9 and TRBJ2-3, the complete variable domain is DTGVSQNPRHKITKRGQNVTFRCDPISEHNRLYWYRQTLGQGPEFLTYFQNEAQLEKSRLLSDRFSAERPKGSFSTLEIQRTEQGDSAMYLCASSFGTSGGSDTQYFGPGTRLTVL.

This clonotype was seen only a few times. The V and J genes are TRBV7-9 and TRBJ2-5, with 7 bases fitting TRBD1. The closer fit of TRBJ2-7 to the DNA end suggests the J call may be wrong. CDR1 is SEHNR and CDR2 is FQNEAQ in the germline V gene (reference sequence). The CDR3 totals 13 residues. The CDR3 here is CASSSRGFNEQYF. CDR3 bases: TGTGCCAGCAGCTCCAGGGGGTTCAACGAGCAGTACTTC.

V usage is TRBV6-4 and J usage is TRBJ2-1; D perhaps matches TRBD2 (7 bases). The V and J ends lost 3 bases and 7 bases respectively, with 13 bases between them. The germline gives CDR1 MRHNA, CDR2 SNTAGT. This CDR3 contains 14 residues. In DNA, the CDR3 is TGTGCCAGCAGTGAAAGGGGGGGAAAGAATGAGCAGTTCTTC. Translation: CASSERGGKNEQFF.

The chain recombines TRBV29-1 with TRBJ2-1; D is tentatively TRBD1 or TRBD2 (5 bases each). CDR3 length: 15 amino acids. Germline V gene data show CDR1 as SQVTM and CDR2 as ANQGSEA. V was cut by 5 bases and J by 6 bases, with 20 bases left in between. CDR3 in amino acids: CSVQTGTHVTNEQFF. The DNA for the CDR3 is TGCAGCGTTCAGACCGGGACCCACGTCACCAATGAGCAGTTCTTC.

This clonotype occurred a few times. V usage is TRBV7-3 and J usage is TRBJ2-1, with 12 bases fitting TRBD2. V trimming: 5 bases; J trimming: 13 bases; junction bases outside the gene matches: 6. This CDR3 spans 13 amino acids. The V gene's germline CDR1 is SGHTA and CDR2 FQGTGA. DNA for the CDR3: TGTGCCAGCAGCACCGGGACTAGCGGGTCCCAGTTCTTC. It codes for CASSTGTSGSQFF.

The table lists this clonotype with a few counts. The rearrangement joins TRBV5-4 to TRBJ2-5, with 12 bases that match TRBD2. The CDR3 covers 19 residues. With V trimmed by 2 bases and J by 2 bases, 13 bases remained unmatched. The germline gives CDR1 SGHNT, CDR2 YYREEE (reference sequence). In nucleotides, the CDR3 is TGTGCCAGCAGCTTCCTTGGGCTAGCGGGAGGGAAGCCTCAAGAGACCCAGTACTTC. As protein: CASSFLGLAGGKPQETQYF.